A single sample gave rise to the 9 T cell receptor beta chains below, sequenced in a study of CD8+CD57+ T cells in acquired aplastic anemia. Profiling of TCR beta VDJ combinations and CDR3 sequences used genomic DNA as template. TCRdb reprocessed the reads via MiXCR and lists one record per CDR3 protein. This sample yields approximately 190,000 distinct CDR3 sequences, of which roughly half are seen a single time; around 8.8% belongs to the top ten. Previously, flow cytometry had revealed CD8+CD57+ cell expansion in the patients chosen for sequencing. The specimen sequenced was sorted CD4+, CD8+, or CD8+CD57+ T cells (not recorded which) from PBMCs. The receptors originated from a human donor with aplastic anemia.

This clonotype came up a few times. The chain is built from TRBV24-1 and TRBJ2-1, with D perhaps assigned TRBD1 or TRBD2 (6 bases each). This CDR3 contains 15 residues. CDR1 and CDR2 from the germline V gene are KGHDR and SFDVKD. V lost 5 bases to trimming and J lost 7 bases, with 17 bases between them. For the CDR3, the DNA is TGTGCCACCAGTGTTGCCGGGGGCCCTTGGAATGAGCAGTTCTTC. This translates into CATSVAGGPWNEQFF.

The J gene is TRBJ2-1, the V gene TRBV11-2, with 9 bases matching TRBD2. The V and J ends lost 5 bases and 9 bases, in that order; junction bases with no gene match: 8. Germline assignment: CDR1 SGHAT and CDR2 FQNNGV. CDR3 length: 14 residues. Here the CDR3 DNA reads TGTGCCAGCAGCCCAGGGACTAGCAAGAGTGAGCAGTTCTTC. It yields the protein CASSPGTSKSEQFF.

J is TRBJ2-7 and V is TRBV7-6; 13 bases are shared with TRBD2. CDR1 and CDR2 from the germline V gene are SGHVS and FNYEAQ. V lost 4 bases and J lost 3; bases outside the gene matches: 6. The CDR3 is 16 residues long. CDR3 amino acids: CASSSMGLAGNYEQYF. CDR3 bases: TGTGCCAGCAGCTCCATGGGACTAGCGGGGAACTACGAGCAGTACTTC.

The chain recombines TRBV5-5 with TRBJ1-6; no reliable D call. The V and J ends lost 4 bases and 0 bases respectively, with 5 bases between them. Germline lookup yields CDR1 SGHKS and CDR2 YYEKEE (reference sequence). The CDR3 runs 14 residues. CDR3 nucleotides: TGTGCCAGCAGCGGGATCTCCTATAATTCACCCCTCCACTTT. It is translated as CASSGISYNSPLHF.

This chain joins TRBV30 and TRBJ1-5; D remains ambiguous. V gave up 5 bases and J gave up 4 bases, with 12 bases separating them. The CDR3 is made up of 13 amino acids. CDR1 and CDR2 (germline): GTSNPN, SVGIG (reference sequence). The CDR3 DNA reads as TGTGCCTGGGCCACGAGTGATAATCAGCCCCAGCATTTT. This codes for CAWATSDNQPQHF.

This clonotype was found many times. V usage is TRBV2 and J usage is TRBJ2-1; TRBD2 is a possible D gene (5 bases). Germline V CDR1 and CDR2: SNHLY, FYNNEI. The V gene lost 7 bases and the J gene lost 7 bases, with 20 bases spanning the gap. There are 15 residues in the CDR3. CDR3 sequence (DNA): TGTGCCAGCATACCCCGGCAGCGGCTACCGAATGAGCAGTTCTTC. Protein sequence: CASIPRQRLPNEQFF. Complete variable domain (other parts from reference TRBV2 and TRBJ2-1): EPEVTQTPSHQVTQMGQEVILRCVPISNHLYFYWYRQILGQKVEFLVSFYNNEISEKSEIFDDQFSVERPDGSNFTLKIRSTKLEDSAMYFCASIPRQRLPNEQFFGPGTRLTVL.

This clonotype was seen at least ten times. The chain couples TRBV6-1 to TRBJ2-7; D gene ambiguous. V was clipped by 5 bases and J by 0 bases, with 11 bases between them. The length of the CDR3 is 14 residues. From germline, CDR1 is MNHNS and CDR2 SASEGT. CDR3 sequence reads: CASSPTQSSYEQYF. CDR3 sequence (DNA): TGTGCCAGCAGTCCCACTCAAAGCTCCTACGAGCAGTACTTC.

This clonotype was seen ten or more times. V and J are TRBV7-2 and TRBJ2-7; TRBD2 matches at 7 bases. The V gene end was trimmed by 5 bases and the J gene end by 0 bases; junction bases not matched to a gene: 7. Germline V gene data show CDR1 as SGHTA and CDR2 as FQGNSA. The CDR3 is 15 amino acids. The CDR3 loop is CASSGGAGASYEQYF. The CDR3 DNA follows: TGTGCCAGCAGCGGAGGGGCGGGAGCCTCCTACGAGCAGTACTTC.

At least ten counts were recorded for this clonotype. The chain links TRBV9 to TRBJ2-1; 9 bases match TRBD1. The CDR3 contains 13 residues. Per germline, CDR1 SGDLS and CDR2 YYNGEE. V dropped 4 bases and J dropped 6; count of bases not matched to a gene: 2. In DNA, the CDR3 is TGTGCCAGCAGCCGGGACAGGGTCAATGAGCAGTTCTTC. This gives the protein CASSRDRVNEQFF.